The 3 T cell receptor beta chains listed next were all sequenced from one sample in a study of radiation and T cells in renal cell carcinoma. Measured with immunoSEQ multiplex PCR; TCRdb has only the in-frame clones, and not every one. The table records just over 150,000 clones, about 87% of them present only once. The time point here: blood 2 weeks post-SBRT. Treatment described: 15 Gy SBRT to primary tumor, nephrectomy 4 weeks later. Sequenced here: blood, sampled from a patient whose treatment included radiotherapy and nephrectomy. These receptors all stem from a woman in her 50s with renal cell carcinoma.

The genes are TRBV5-1 and TRBJ2-5; 11 bases are a match to TRBD1. The trim removed 4 bases at V and 5 bases at J, leaving 7 bases unmatched. The germline V gene encodes CDR1 SGHRS and CDR2 YFSETQ. CDR3 size: 15 residues. The CDR3 here is CASSTRTGGAETQYF. In nucleotides, the CDR3 is TGCGCCAGCAGCACGCGGACAGGGGGCGCGGAGACCCAGTACTTC. Looking up the rest from reference TRBV5-1 and TRBJ2-5 gives the full variable domain: KAGVTQTPRYLIKTRGQQVTLSCSPISGHRSVSWYQQTPGQGLQFLFEYFSETQRNKGNFPGRFSGRQFSNSRSEMNVSTLELGDSALYLCASSTRTGGAETQYFGPGTRLLVL.

This chain links TRBV9 with TRBJ1-2; 9 positions match TRBD1. This CDR3 is 17 amino acids long. J gave up 1 base and V 3 bases, and 10 bases lay outside the gene matches. Germline loops: CDR1 SGDLS, CDR2 YYNGEE. The CDR3 protein is CASSDLLSGQGNYGYTF. The CDR3 DNA reads TGTGCCAGCAGCGATCTACTTTCGGGACAGGGTAACTATGGCTACACCTTC.

The genes are TRBV7-9 and TRBJ1-2; no reliable D call. Looked up from germline, CDR1 is SEHNR and CDR2 is FQNEAQ (reference sequence). This CDR3 contains 13 residues. Trimming left V 3 bases short and J 0 bases short, with 5 bases between. CDR3 protein: CASSLEANYGYTF. The DNA of the CDR3 is TGTGCCAGCAGCTTGGAAGCTAACTATGGCTACACCTTC.